This TCR beta chain emerged from a study of PD-1 blockade in classical Hodgkin lymphoma. The study, taken as a whole, reports: Causes of the repertoire differences remain undefined, possibly disease activity or prior therapy. Complete responders had baseline diversity similar to newly diagnosed patients.

The ends lost 4 bases at V and 3 bases at J; junction bases unmatched: 7. The germline V gene encodes CDR1 LNHDA and CDR2 SQIVND (reference sequence). CDR3 size: 15 residues. There was relapse after autologous stem cell transplantation in every patient, and there was variation in brentuximab vedotin exposure. Reported best responses ranged across complete response, partial response or progressive disease. On this clone: The antigen remains unidentified.

Libraries were prepared by immunoSEQ multiplex PCR; TCRdb keeps only in-frame clonotypes and omits some of them. The sample carries some 15,000 clones, roughly 88% recorded once. The clonotype originates from a human donor with classical Hodgkin lymphoma. The input for sequencing was peripheral blood mononuclear cells (PBMCs), taken before the second cycle of nivolumab. The V call is TRBV19, the J call TRBJ1-1; 8 positions agree with TRBD1. CDR3 bases: TGTGCCAGTAGTACCCATGGGACAGGAGACACTGAAGCTTTCTTT. Its translation: CASSTHGTGDTEAFF.